These T cell receptor beta chains were read from a single sample in a study of read filtering for tumor transcriptome and immune sequencing. TCRdb re-analysed the reads in MiXCR, keeping a single row per CDR3 protein. The sample includes around 130,000 distinct CDR3 sequences, around 14% of them seen just once. Sample: a population of CD138-negative cells sorted from bone marrow. The receptors stem from a donor aged 40 or over with multiple myeloma. Both conserved end residues are part of each CDR3. The order of the fields is D gene, V gene, J gene, clone size, CDR3 protein, CDR3 DNA. The D gene is left open where the match is weak. The size entry is marked missing in some rows and otherwise reads once, few, many or a size class.

.	TRBV19	TRBJ2-7	few	CASMKAGRGLYEQYF	TGTGCCAGTATGAAGGCCGGCAGGGGACTCTACGAGCAGTACTTC
TRBD2	TRBV20-1	TRBJ2-1	many	CSARDLQREGNEQFF	TGCAGTGCTAGAGATCTACAGCGGGAGGGCAATGAGCAGTTCTTC
.	TRBV5-1	TRBJ1-2	many	CASSLVSNYGYTF	TGCGCCAGCAGCTTGGTATCTAACTATGGCTACACCTTC
TRBD2	TRBV7-9	TRBJ2-1	many	CASSWAPTSTSGSNDEQFF	TGTGCCAGCAGCTGGGCCCCGACTTCGACTAGCGGGAGTAACGATGAGCAGTTCTTC
.	TRBV14	TRBJ2-1	.	CASSQVGIRDEQFF	TGTGCCAGCAGCCAAGTAGGGATTCGGGATGAGCAGTTCTTC
.	TRBV5-1	TRBJ2-7	.	CASSLAWADSYEQYF	TGCGCCAGCAGCTTGGCCTGGGCAGATTCTTACGAGCAGTACTTC
.	TRBV20-1	TRBJ2-5	many	CSAVQGHQETQYF	TGCAGTGCCGTACAGGGACACCAAGAGACCCAGTACTTC
TRBD1	TRBV6-1	TRBJ2-4	.	CASTQGVAKNIQYF	TGTGCCAGCACCCAGGGGGTAGCCAAAAACATTCAGTACTTC
TRBD2	TRBV20-1	TRBJ2-3	.	CSAPGTRGADTQYF	TGCAGTGCCCCCGGGACTAGGGGGGCAGATACGCAGTATTTT
TRBD2	TRBV5-1	TRBJ2-3	many	CASSLSGTSGRQGGTQYF	TGCGCCAGCAGCTTATCCGGGACTAGCGGGAGGCAAGGGGGTACGCAGTATTTT
.	TRBV6-4	TRBJ1-5	many	CASSSTLGQPQHF	TGTGCCAGCAGTTCGACCCTGGGTCAGCCCCAGCATTTT
.	TRBV6-2/TRBV6-3	TRBJ1-5	.	CATMTEYSNQPQHF	TGTGCCACCATGACAGAGTACAGCAATCAGCCCCAGCATTTT
TRBD1	TRBV12-3/TRBV12-4	TRBJ2-7	many	CASSSGQSYEQYF	TGTGCCAGCAGTTCGGGACAGAGCTACGAGCAGTACTTC
.	TRBV11-3	TRBJ2-3	few	CASILVGGSTDTQYF	TGTGCCAGCATCCTCGTAGGAGGCAGCACAGATACGCAGTATTTT
.	TRBV5-1	TRBJ2-3	many	CASSLAGKDTQYF	TGCGCCAGCAGCTTGGCCGGTAAAGATACGCAGTATTTT
.	TRBV14	TRBJ1-1	many	CASSRGNEAFF	TGTGCCAGCAGCCGGGGTAATGAAGCTTTCTTT
.	TRBV11-2	TRBJ2-2	many	CASSPLPGIATGELFF	TGTGCCAGCAGCCCCCTGCCGGGCATAGCCACCGGGGAGCTGTTTTTT
.	TRBV19	TRBJ1-4	many	CASSRDVTNEKLFF	TGTGCCAGTAGCCGGGACGTCACTAATGAAAAACTGTTTTTT
.	TRBV27	TRBJ2-3	many	CASSLSEGLHTQYF	TGTGCCAGCAGTTTATCGGAAGGGCTCCATACGCAGTATTTT
TRBD1	TRBV12-3/TRBV12-4	TRBJ1-2	.	CASSPTGLYGYTF	TGTGCCAGCAGCCCGACAGGGCTTTATGGCTACACCTTC
.	TRBV7-9	TRBJ1-5	few	CASSFMGQPQHF	TGTGCCAGCAGCTTTATGGGTCAGCCCCAGCATTTT
.	TRBV4-3	TRBJ2-3	many	CASSQGLSTDTQYF	TGCGCCAGCAGCCAAGGACTCAGCACAGATACGCAGTATTTT
.	TRBV19	TRBJ1-1	many	CASSRPRGGVNTEAFF	TGTGCCAGTAGCCGGCCCCGGGGTGGGGTGAACACTGAAGCTTTCTTT
TRBD1	TRBV6-6	TRBJ1-1	few	CASSRRDRGGTKNTEAFF	TGTGCCAGCAGTCGACGGGACAGGGGGGGGACAAAGAACACTGAAGCTTTCTTT
.	TRBV18	TRBJ2-7	many	CASSPTGVSYEQYF	TGTGCCAGCTCACCGACAGGAGTCTCCTACGAGCAGTACTTC
.	TRBV29-1	TRBJ1-2	many	CSVEDWAKGNYGYTF	TGCAGCGTTGAAGATTGGGCCAAAGGGAACTATGGCTACACCTTC